This T cell receptor (beta chain) came from a study of blood T cell repertoires in COVID-19. This CDR3 region has 17 residues. Germline lookup yields CDR1 SGHTA and CDR2 FQGTGA. Trimming took 9 bases from V and 0 from J; bases not matched to a gene: 16. The protocol was immunoSEQ multiplex PCR, while the TCRdb copy is restricted to in-frame clones and leaves out a portion. This sample carries over 85,000 clones, roughly 92% of them seen once, and the ten largest clones take around 2%. Material: peripheral blood. The chain is built from TRBV7-3 and TRBJ2-7; 8 bases are shared with TRBD1. This TCR was recovered from a woman aged 45-60 years with COVID-19, enrolled during active disease. The CDR3 DNA reads TGTGCCAGTTTACACTATGATCAGGGGGCCCTCTCCTACGAGCAGTACTTC. Translation gives CASLHYDQGALSYEQYF. The variable domain in full, with the rest retrieved from reference TRBV7-3 and TRBJ2-7, is GAGVSQTPSNKVTEKGKYVELRCDPISGHTALYWYRQSLGQGPEFLIYFQGTGAADDSGLPNDRFFAVRPEGSVSTLKIQRTERGDSAVYLCASLHYDQGALSYEQYFGPGTRLTVT.